This T cell receptor (beta chain) stems from a study of OX40 agonist ivuxolimab in advanced cancers. V lost 8 bases, J lost 0 bases, and 18 bases lay in between. The CDR3 covers 16 residues. Germline V gene data show CDR1 as ENHRY and CDR2 as SYGVKD. Libraries were prepared by immunoSEQ multiplex PCR; TCRdb keeps only in-frame clonotypes and omits some of them. Altogether roughly 130,000 clones are present, roughly 95% being singletons, with the ten largest covering more than 0.15%. The source of this sequence is an adult with an advanced solid tumor such as melanoma, head and neck, liver or kidney cancer. The chain recombines TRBV10-3 with TRBJ2-3, with D possibly TRBD1 on 7 matching bases. The sample consisted of CD4+ or CD8+ T cells sorted from blood, taken in a trial of the OX40 agonist ivuxolimab. The CDR3 here is CAISRPTGTSTDTQYF. CDR3 nucleotide sequence: TGTGCCATCTCCCGACCGACAGGGACTAGCACAGATACGCAGTATTTT.